Below, one T cell receptor beta chain is given with its context. As yet, its antigen is unknown. Germline trimming cut 4 bases from V and 2 bases from J; bases unmatched to any gene: 2. The CDR3 covers 13 residues. Germline values: CDR1 SGHRS, CDR2 YFSETQ. This specimen belongs to a study of CD8+CD57+ T cells in acquired aplastic anemia. Study-level findings and limits: Patients shared twenty-nine CD8+ CDR3 sequences with controls. CD8+ Simpson's diversity showed no significant patient-control difference.

Profiles of TCR beta VDJ and CDR3 were generated from a genomic DNA template. TCRdb reprocessed the reads via MiXCR and lists one record per CDR3 protein. The sample holds around 180,000 distinct CDR3 sequences, just under 65% seen once. The receptor was derived from a human donor in good health. The sequencing sample was made of sorted CD4+, CD8+, or CD8+CD57+ T cells (not recorded which) from PBMCs. The chain couples TRBV5-1 to TRBJ2-7; 8 bases align to TRBD1. DNA of the CDR3: TGCGCCAGCAGCGCGGACAGGGCCTACGAGCAGTACTTC. This translates into CASSADRAYEQYF.